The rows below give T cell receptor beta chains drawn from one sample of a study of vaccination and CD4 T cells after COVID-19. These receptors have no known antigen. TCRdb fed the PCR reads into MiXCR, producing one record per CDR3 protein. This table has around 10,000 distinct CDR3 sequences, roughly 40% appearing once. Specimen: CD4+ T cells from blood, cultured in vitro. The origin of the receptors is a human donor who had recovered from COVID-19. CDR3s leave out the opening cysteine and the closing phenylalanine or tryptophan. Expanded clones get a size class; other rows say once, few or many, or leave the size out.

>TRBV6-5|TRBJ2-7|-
ASSYSGGESYEQY
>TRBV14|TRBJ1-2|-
ASSSHSRGGYT
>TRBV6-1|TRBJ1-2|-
ASSPGGAGGYT
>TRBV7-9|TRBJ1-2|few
ASSLGQNYGYT
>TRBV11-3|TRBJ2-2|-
ASSLVGGRSAGELF
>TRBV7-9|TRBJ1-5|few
ASSLGTGNQPQH
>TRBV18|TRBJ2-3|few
ASSQDYLSTDTQY
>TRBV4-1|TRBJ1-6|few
ASSQGEGGGSPLH
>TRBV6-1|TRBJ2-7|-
ASSVQGGPYEQY
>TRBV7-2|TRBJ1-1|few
ASSLGWSTEAF
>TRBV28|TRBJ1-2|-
ASSFLPGTNILGYT
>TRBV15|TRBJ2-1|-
ATSRRTGSSYNEQF
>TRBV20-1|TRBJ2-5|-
SAMPGGTALQETQY
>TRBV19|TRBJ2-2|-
ASSPVTGGGTGELF
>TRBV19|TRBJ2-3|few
ATRKSDTQY
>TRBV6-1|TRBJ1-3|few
ASRFTPGTGRNTIY
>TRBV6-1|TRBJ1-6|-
ASSVIDPPLH
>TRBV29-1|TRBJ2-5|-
SVEIQGRETQY
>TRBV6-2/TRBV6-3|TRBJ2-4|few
ASSLTSGLAKNIQY
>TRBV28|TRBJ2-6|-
ASRQFPPGPSSGANVLT
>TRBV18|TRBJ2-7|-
ASSLRIAEQY
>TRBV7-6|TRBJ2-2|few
ASSSRTSGRNTGELF
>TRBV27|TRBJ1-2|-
ASSARRGGGYT